Listed here are 13 T cell receptor beta chains from one sample, sequenced in a study of T-cell reconstitution after alpha-beta-depleted transplantation in children. Findings and caveats of the study: T-cell counts and diversity at one year following transplant were attributed mainly to newly produced T cells.

Antigens for these TCRs are unknown. The library targeted TCRbeta and was prepared with unique molecular identifiers. MiXCR, run by TCRdb on the PCR reads, gives a single entry per CDR3 protein. The sample contains approximately 300,000 distinct CDR3 sequences, 6% to 10% of which appear only once. Sequences were derived from peripheral blood, sampled 360 days after TCRalphabeta/CD19-depleted stem cell transplant. The receptors come from a female patient between 2 and 15 years old who had a stem cell transplant for Fanconi anemia, so the T cells may come from the graft donor.

The rearrangement uses TRBV6-1 and TRBJ1-2, with D unresolved. Between the trimmed V and J ends, which lost 6 bases and 2 bases, there was a span of 10 bases. This CDR3 has 13 residues. CDR1 is MNHNS and CDR2 is SASEGT in the germline V gene. CDR3 sequence (DNA): TGTGCCAGCAGCCCTATCCCCAACTATGGCTACACCTTC. It encodes CASSPIPNYGYTF.

This clonotype was observed a few times. V gene TRBV7-2 combines with J gene TRBJ1-5; D call uncertain. V was clipped by 5 bases and J by 0 bases, with 14 bases between them. This CDR3 contains 16 residues. Germline assignment: CDR1 SGHTA and CDR2 FQGNSA. In DNA form, the CDR3 reads TGTGCCAGCAGCCGCGGGTTTTCTAATAGCAATCAGCCCCAGCATTTT. Protein product: CASSRGFSNSNQPQHF.

The chain links TRBV2 to TRBJ2-7, with TRBD1 matching over 9 bases. Per the germline V gene, CDR1 is SNHLY and CDR2 is FYNNEI. The junction had 1 base not matched to a gene; V was cut back by 0 bases and J by 4 bases. The CDR3 has 14 amino acids. Here the CDR3 DNA reads TGTGCCAGCAGTGAAGCGGGACAGGGATACGAGCAGTACTTC. Translation gives CASSEAGQGYEQYF.

This clonotype was detected many times. The V gene is TRBV12-3 or TRBV12-4, the J gene TRBJ1-6, with a tentative D call TRBD1 (5 bases). The length of the CDR3 is 14 residues. V was cut by 3 bases and J by 4 bases, with 7 bases left in between. CDR3 in DNA: TGTGCCAGCAGTTTGGGGGGTTATAATTCACCCCTCCACTTT. Translation gives CASSLGGYNSPLHF.

The V gene is TRBV7-8, the J gene TRBJ1-1; D is perhaps TRBD1 (5 bases). The CDR3 totals 17 residues. The germline gives CDR1 SGHVS, CDR2 FQNEAQ. Deletions cut 2 bases from V and 1 base from J, with 17 bases between. This CDR3 reads CASSLIRGREGNTEAFF. In DNA form, the CDR3 reads TGTGCCAGCAGCTTAATAAGGGGAAGGGAAGGGAACACTGAAGCTTTCTTT.

This clonotype was picked up many times. The chain links TRBV9 to TRBJ2-2; no firm D call. CDR1 is SGDLS and CDR2 is YYNGEE in the germline V gene. V was shortened by 4 bases and J by 13 bases, with 17 bases between the two germline ends. This CDR3 spans 13 amino acids. CDR3 sequence reads: CASSPTQIGRLFF. CDR3 coding DNA: TGTGCCAGCAGCCCAACACAAATCGGTCGGCTGTTTTTT.

This clonotype was found a few times. The CDR3 is CASSLLGTTDTQYF. The DNA of the CDR3 is TGCGCCAGCAGCTTGTTGGGCACCACAGATACGCAGTATTTT. The chain combines TRBV5-1 with TRBJ2-3; D not resolved. The germline V gene has CDR1 SGHRS and CDR2 YFSETQ. This CDR3 comprises 14 residues. V gave up 1 base and J gave up 2 bases, with 8 bases separating them.

The sample holds a few counts of this clonotype. The chain carries TRBV7-6 and TRBJ1-1; 10 bases are a match to TRBD1. Trimming removed 5 bases from V and 4 bases from J; junction bases left unmatched: 7. Germline CDR1 is SGHVS and CDR2 is FNYEAQ. This CDR3 region has 15 residues. CDR3: CASSTTGGSFTEAFF. In DNA form, the CDR3 reads TGTGCCAGCAGCACGACAGGGGGCAGCTTCACTGAAGCTTTCTTT.

This clonotype was counted ten times or more. This chain uses TRBV7-2 with TRBJ2-2; D is unclear. This CDR3 is 17 amino acids long. CDR1 is SGHTA and CDR2 is FQGNSA in the germline V gene. Trimming stripped 1 base from V and 4 bases from J, with 16 bases between. As DNA, the CDR3 is TGTGCCAGCAGCTTAGTAGGTTCCTTCAGATCCACCGGGGAGCTGTTTTTT. Amino acids: CASSLVGSFRSTGELFF. The whole variable domain, filled in from reference TRBV7-2 and TRBJ2-2, reads GAGVSQSPSNKVTEKGKDVELRCDPISGHTALYWYRQSLGQGLEFLIYFQGNSAPDKSGLPSDRFSAERTGGSVSTLTIQRTQQEDSAVYLCASSLVGSFRSTGELFFGEGSRLTVL.

V and J are TRBV10-3 and TRBJ1-1, with D unresolved. The germline gives CDR1 ENHRY, CDR2 SYGVKD. V lost 7 bases and J lost 4, with 16 bases in between. The length of the CDR3 is 14 residues. The CDR3 nucleotides are TGTGCCATCACCAACGGTGGTAGAAGCACTGAAGCTTTCTTT. Translation: CAITNGGRSTEAFF.

This clonotype was seen more than once but under ten times. The chain employs TRBV7-3 and TRBJ2-1; 9 bases fit TRBD1. Trimming removed 5 bases from V and 4 bases from J; junction bases left unmatched: 12. Per the germline V gene, CDR1 is SGHTA and CDR2 is FQGTGA. The CDR3 runs 17 residues. The CDR3 DNA reads TGTGCCAGCAGCCGCCAAGTCGGGGACAGGGTATACAATGAGCAGTTCTTC. Protein product: CASSRQVGDRVYNEQFF.

This clonotype was detected ten times or more. This rearrangement joins TRBV15 to TRBJ2-5; D is unclear. The CDR3 has 13 amino acids. Germline CDR1 and CDR2: LNHNV and YYDKDF (reference sequence). The V gene lost 1 base and the J gene lost 4 bases, with 7 bases spanning the gap. The CDR3 sequence: CATSRANGETQYF. The CDR3 DNA is TGTGCCACCAGCAGAGCAAACGGAGAGACCCAGTACTTC.

Ten or more counts support this clonotype. The chain recombines TRBV9 with TRBJ2-1, with 8 bases fitting TRBD2. V gave up 0 bases and J gave up 7 bases; unmatched junction bases: 6. Per germline, CDR1 SGDLS and CDR2 YYNGEE. The CDR3 is made up of 15 amino acids. As DNA, the CDR3 is TGTGCCAGCAGCGTAGAGCGGGGGAGGCGGAATGAGCAGTTCTTC. Its translation: CASSVERGRRNEQFF.